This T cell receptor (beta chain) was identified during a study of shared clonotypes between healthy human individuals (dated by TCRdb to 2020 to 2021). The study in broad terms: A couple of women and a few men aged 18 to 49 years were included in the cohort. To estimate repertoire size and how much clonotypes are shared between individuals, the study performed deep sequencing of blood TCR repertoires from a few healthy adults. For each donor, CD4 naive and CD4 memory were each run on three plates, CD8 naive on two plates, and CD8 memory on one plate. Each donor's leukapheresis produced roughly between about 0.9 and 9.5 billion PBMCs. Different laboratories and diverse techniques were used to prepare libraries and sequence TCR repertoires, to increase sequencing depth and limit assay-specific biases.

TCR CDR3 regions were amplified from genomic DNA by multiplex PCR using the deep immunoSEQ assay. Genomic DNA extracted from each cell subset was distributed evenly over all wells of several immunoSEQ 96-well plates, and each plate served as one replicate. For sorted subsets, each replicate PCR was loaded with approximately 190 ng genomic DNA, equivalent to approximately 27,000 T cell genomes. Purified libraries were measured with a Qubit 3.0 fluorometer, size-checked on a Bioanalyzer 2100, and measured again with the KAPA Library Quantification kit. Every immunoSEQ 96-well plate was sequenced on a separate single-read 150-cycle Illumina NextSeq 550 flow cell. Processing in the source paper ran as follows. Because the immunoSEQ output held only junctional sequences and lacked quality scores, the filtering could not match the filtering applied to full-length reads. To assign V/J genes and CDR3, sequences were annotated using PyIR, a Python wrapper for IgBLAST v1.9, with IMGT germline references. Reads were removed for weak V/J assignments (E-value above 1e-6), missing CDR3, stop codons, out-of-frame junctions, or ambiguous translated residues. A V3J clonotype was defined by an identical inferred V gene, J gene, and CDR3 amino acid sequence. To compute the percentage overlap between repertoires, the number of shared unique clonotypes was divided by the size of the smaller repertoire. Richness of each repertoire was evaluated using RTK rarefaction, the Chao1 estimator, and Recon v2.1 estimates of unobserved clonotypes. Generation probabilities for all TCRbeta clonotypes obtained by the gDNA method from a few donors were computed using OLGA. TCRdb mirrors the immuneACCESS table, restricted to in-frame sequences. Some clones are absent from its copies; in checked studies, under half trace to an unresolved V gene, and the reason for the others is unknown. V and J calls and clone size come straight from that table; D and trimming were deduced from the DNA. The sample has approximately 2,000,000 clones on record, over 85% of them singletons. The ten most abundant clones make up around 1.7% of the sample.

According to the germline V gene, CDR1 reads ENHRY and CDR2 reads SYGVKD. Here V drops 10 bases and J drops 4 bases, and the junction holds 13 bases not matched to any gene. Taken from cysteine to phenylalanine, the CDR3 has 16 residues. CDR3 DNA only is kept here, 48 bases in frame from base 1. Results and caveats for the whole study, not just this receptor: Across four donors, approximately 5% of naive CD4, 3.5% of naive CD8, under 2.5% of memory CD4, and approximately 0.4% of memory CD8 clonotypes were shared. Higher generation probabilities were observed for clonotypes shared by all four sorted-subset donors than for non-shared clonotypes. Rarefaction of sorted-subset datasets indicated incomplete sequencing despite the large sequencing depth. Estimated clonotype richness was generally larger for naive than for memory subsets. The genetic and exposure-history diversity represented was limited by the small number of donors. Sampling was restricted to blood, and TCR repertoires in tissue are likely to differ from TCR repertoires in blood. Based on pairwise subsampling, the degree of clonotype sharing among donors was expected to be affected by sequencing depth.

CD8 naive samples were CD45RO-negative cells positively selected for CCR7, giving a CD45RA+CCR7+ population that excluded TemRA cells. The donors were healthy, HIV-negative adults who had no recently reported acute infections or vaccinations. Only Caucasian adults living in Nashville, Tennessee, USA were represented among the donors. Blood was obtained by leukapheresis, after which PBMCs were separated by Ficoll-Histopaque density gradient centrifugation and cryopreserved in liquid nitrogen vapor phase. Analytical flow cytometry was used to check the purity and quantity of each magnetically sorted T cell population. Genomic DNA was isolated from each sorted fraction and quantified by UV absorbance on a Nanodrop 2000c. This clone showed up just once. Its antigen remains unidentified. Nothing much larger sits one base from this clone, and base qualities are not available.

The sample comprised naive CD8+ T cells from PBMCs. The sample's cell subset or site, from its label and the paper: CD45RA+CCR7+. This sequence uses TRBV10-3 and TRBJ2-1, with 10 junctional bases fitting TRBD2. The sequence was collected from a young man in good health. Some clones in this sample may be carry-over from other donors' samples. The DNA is TGTGCCACCGCGAACCGGGGAGCGGGAGGGTACAATGAGCAGTTCTTC. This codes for CATANRGAGGYNEQFF.